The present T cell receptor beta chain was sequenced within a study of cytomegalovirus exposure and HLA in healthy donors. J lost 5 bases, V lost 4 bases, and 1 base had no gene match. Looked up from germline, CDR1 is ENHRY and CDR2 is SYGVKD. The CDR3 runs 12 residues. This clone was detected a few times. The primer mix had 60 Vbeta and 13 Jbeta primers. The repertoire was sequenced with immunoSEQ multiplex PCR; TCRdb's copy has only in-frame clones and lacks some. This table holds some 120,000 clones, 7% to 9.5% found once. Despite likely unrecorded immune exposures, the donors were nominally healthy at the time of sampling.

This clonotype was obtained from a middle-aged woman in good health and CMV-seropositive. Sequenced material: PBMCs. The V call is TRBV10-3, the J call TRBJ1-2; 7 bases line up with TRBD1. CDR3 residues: CAISAGQYGYTF. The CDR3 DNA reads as TGTGCCATCAGTGCGGGACAGTATGGCTACACCTTC.